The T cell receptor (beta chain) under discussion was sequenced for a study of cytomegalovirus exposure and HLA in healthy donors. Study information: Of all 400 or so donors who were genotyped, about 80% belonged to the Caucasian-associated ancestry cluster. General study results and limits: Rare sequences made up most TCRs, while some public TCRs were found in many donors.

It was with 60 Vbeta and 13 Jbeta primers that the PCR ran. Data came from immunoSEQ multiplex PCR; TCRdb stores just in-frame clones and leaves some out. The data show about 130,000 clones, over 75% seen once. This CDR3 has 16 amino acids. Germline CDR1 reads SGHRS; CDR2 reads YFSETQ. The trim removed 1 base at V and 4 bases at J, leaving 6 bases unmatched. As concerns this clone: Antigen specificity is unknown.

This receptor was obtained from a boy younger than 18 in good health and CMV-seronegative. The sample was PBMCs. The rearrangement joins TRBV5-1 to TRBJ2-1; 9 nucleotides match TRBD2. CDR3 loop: CASSLMPREGYNEQFF. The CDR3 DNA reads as TGCGCCAGCAGCTTGATGCCGCGGGAGGGATACAATGAGCAGTTCTTC.